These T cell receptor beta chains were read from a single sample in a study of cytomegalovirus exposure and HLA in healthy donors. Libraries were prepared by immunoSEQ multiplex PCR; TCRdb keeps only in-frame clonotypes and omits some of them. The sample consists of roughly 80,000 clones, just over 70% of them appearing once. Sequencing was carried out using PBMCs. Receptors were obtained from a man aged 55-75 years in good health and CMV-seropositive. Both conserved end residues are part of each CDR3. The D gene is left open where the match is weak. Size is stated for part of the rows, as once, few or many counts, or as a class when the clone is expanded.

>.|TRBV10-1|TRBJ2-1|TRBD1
TGCGCCAGCAGCGACGGGACAGGGGTCACTGAGCAGTTCTTC
CASSDGTGVTEQFF
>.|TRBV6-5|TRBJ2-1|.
TGTGCCAGCAGTGCCCGACTATCCTACAATGAGCAGTTCTTC
CASSARLSYNEQFF
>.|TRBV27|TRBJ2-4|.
TGTGCCAGCAAGGGTTTGTTAGGGGTTAATGCCCCGGCCAAAAACATTCAGTACTTC
CASKGLLGVNAPAKNIQYF
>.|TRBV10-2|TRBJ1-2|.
TGCGCCAGCAGCAGTGCCATGGGTAGGGGCCCCTATGGCTACACCTTC
CASSSAMGRGPYGYTF
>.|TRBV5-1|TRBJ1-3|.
TGCGCCAGCAGCTTGGGGGAGAGACTCTCTGGAGACACCATATATTTT
CASSLGERLSGDTIYF
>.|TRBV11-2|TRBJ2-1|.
TGTGCCAGCAGCTCGGACCTAGCTGTCGCCTACAATGAGCAGTTCTTC
CASSSDLAVAYNEQFF
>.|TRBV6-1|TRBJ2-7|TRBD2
TGTGCCAGCAATTTGGTTAGCGGGAGGTCCTACGAGCAGTACTTC
CASNLVSGRSYEQYF
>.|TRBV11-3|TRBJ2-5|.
TGTGCCAGCAGCTTAGAACAGCAAGAGACCCAGTACTTC
CASSLEQQETQYF
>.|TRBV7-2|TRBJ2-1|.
TGTGCCAGCAGCAGGGGTCCCCTCAATGAGCAGTTCTTC
CASSRGPLNEQFF
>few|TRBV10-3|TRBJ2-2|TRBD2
TGTGCCATCACGGCGATAGCGGGGGCGGGTACCGGGGAGCTGTTTTTT
CAITAIAGAGTGELFF
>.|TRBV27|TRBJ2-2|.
TGTGCCAGCAGTGCATACCCGGGGGACACCGGGGAGCTGTTTTTT
CASSAYPGDTGELFF
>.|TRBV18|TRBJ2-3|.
TGTGCCAGCTCATCTTACACAGATACGCAGTATTTT
CASSSYTDTQYF
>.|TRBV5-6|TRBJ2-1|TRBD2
TGTGCCAGCAGCTTGGAGGGAGCGGGGACCTACAATGAGCAGTTCTTC
CASSLEGAGTYNEQFF
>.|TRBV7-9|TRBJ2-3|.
TGTGCCAGCAGCTCCGGGACAAGTAGCACAGATACGCAGTATTTT
CASSSGTSSTDTQYF
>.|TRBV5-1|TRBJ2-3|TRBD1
TGCGCCAGCCGGGACAGGGCCCGCACAGATACGCAGTATTTT
CASRDRARTDTQYF
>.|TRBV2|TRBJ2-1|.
TGTGCCATCACCCTCACATCGGAGCAGTTCTTC
CAITLTSEQFF